The 22 T cell receptor beta chains listed next were all sequenced from one sample in a study of vaccination effects on CD4 cells after COVID-19 (dated by TCRdb to between 2022 and 2023). Which antigens these TCRs recognize remains unknown. In the ViraFEST assay, PBMC were stimulated with viral peptide pools, and antigen-specific CD4+ T cell clonotypes were then identified by expansion using TCR sequencing. After around ten days of culture, CD4+ T cells were isolated with the EasySep CD4+ T cell isolation kit. The absence of prior SARS-CoV-2 infection in healthy vaccine recipients was confirmed by negative nucleocapsid antibodies before and after vaccination. Libraries were built with the immunoSEQ multiplex PCR assay. TCRdb provides this immuneACCESS table in a form limited to in-frame rearrangements. Some clones are lacking; in checked studies, under half of them reflect an unresolved V gene, and why the rest are absent is not known. The table for this sample lists 55,000 to 75,000 clones; around 76% of them were counted only once. About 3% of the sample rests with the top ten.

The sample in question was CD4+ T cells from PBMCs cultured with HCoV-NL63 spike peptides, obtained before COVID-19 vaccination. This specimen's cell subset or site label, per the study, means: HCoV-NL63 spike overlapping peptide pool stimulation. The receptors here all came from a human donor who received a COVID-19 vaccine.

The V and J genes are TRBV18 and TRBJ1-1; D is undetermined. CDR3 length: 13 amino acids. Trimming removed 2 bases at V and 1 base at J, with 5 bases between. Germline V lookup: CDR1 KGHSH, CDR2 LQKENI. As DNA, the CDR3 is TGTGCCAGCTCACCAATGGGGAACACTGAAGCTTTCTTT. As protein: CASSPMGNTEAFF.

The V call is TRBV19, the J call TRBJ2-3; D is perhaps TRBD1 (5 bases). V was clipped by 0 bases and J by 6 bases, with 16 bases between them. The germline CDR1 and CDR2 sequences are LNHDA and SQIVND (reference sequence). CDR3 length equals 16 residues. The CDR3 region has the DNA TGTGCCAGTAGTATAGACCCTGTCCAGGGATTGGATACGCAGTATTTT. Protein: CASSIDPVQGLDTQYF.

The V and J genes are TRBV7-2 and TRBJ2-5, with 8 bases that match TRBD2. Losses at the gene ends were 4 bases for V and 7 bases for J; bases not matched to a gene: 8. Germline loops: CDR1 SGHTA, CDR2 FQGNSA. The CDR3 is 14 residues long. In DNA form, the CDR3 reads TGTGCCAGCAGCTCTGGGACTAGTGAAAGGACCCAGTACTTC. Encoded protein: CASSSGTSERTQYF.

CDR3 sequence: CASSPLGGNQETQYF. CDR3 nucleotides: TGTGCCAGCAGCCCCTTGGGGGGCAACCAAGAGACCCAGTACTTC. This chain joins TRBV7-9 and TRBJ2-5; D is tentatively TRBD1 or TRBD2 (6 bases each). Germline V gene data show CDR1 as SEHNR and CDR2 as FQNEAQ (reference sequence). The V and J ends lost 5 bases and 0 bases respectively, with 13 bases between them. There are 15 residues in the CDR3.

This chain uses TRBV10-3 with TRBJ1-6, with a weak D call TRBD1 (6 bases). Trimming took 5 bases from V and 10 from J, leaving 15 bases between them. The CDR3 sequence is 14 residues long. Germline CDR1 reads ENHRY; CDR2 reads SYGVKD. CDR3 sequence: CAISQDSMGSPLHF. CDR3 sequence (DNA): TGTGCCATCAGTCAGGACAGTATGGGCTCACCCCTCCACTTT.

The V and J genes are TRBV24-1 and TRBJ2-5; D is unclear. CDR3 length equals 14 residues. V lost 4 bases, J lost 7 bases, and 15 bases lay in between. Germline CDR1 KGHDR, CDR2 SFDVKD. The DNA of the CDR3 is TGTGCCACCAGTGAGGTGGACCCACTCTGGACCCAGTACTTC. Its protein product is CATSEVDPLWTQYF.

The chain carries TRBV29-1 and TRBJ2-5; maybe TRBD1 (5 bases). The CDR3 loop spans 11 amino acids. V shed 7 bases and J shed 0 bases, with 6 bases lying between them. The germline V gene has CDR1 SQVTM and CDR2 ANQGSEA. CDR3 region: CSATDQETQYF. In DNA, the CDR3 is TGCAGCGCGACAGACCAAGAGACCCAGTACTTC.

The chain has TRBV24-1 and TRBJ2-3; D may match TRBD1 or TRBD2 (5 bases each). The length of the CDR3 is 15 residues. From germline, CDR1 is KGHDR and CDR2 SFDVKD. Trimming removed 4 bases from V and 5 bases from J, with 15 bases in between. CDR3 coding DNA: TGTGCCACCAGTGACCCCCAGGGACCAGGAGATACGCAGTATTTT. This gives the protein CATSDPQGPGDTQYF.

The chain carries TRBV12-5 and TRBJ2-5; the D gene is possibly TRBD1 (6 bases). V lost 0 bases and J 6 bases, leaving 11 bases between the germline ends. CDR1 and CDR2 (germline): LGHNT, FRNRAP. The CDR3 is 14 residues long. This CDR3 reads CASGLVQQGKTQYF. The CDR3 DNA follows: TGTGCTAGTGGTTTGGTACAACAGGGCAAGACCCAGTACTTC.

The gene calls are TRBV7-9 and TRBJ1-2; D is ambiguous. Germline CDR1 is SEHNR and CDR2 is FQNEAQ (reference sequence). This CDR3 has 12 residues. The V end lost 2 bases, the J end lost 6 bases, and 7 bases lay between the germline ends. The CDR3 is CASSLLRDGYTF. The CDR3 bases are TGTGCCAGCAGCTTACTCCGCGATGGCTACACCTTC.

This clone was observed a few times. This sequence joins TRBV19 and TRBJ2-2; no clear D gene. Germline V gene sequence: CDR1 LNHDA, CDR2 SQIVND (reference sequence). V gave up 2 bases and J gave up 3 bases, with 1 base separating them. The CDR3 extends over 12 amino acids. The CDR3 here is CASSIYTGELFF. The CDR3 bases are TGTGCCAGTAGTATATACACCGGGGAGCTGTTTTTT.

The chain couples TRBV6-6 to TRBJ2-1; 7 bases match TRBD1. Trimming took 7 bases from V and 0 from J; bases not matched to a gene: 9. Germline CDR1 MNHNY, CDR2 SVGAGI (reference sequence). The CDR3 has 16 amino acids. The CDR3 bases are TGTGCCAGCACCCCCAGGGGGATGAACTCCTACAATGAGCAGTTCTTC. It specifies CASTPRGMNSYNEQFF.

In its sample, this clone was seen a few times. V is TRBV2 and J is TRBJ2-5, with 9 bases aligning to TRBD2. This CDR3 comprises 13 residues. CDR1 is SNHLY and CDR2 is FYNNEI in the germline V gene. V shed 10 bases, J shed 1 base, and the junction held 4 bases outside the gene matches. CDR3 nucleotides: TGTGCCACCAAGCGGGGGGCCCAAGAGACCCAGTACTTC. Encoded protein: CATKRGAQETQYF.

The chain recombines TRBV6-5 with TRBJ1-2; D possibly corresponds to TRBD1 (5 bases). The CDR3 loop spans 14 amino acids. The germline gives CDR1 MNHEY, CDR2 SVGAGI. Trimming removed 5 bases at V and 7 bases at J, with 17 bases between. For the CDR3, the DNA is TGTGCCAGCAGTCAAAAACGTCAGGGAGGTGGCTACACCTTC. Protein: CASSQKRQGGGYTF.

This rearrangement joins TRBV2 to TRBJ2-1, with D possibly being TRBD1 (7 bases). The length of the CDR3 is 14 residues. CDR1 is SNHLY and CDR2 is FYNNEI in the germline V gene. V lost 6 bases to trimming and J lost 8 bases, with 17 bases between them. CDR3 loop: CASSRNQGGDEQFF. For the CDR3, the DNA is TGTGCCAGCAGCCGAAATCAGGGGGGCGATGAGCAGTTCTTC. Complete variable domain (other parts from reference TRBV2 and TRBJ2-1): EPEVTQTPSHQVTQMGQEVILRCVPISNHLYFYWYRQILGQKVEFLVSFYNNEISEKSEIFDDQFSVERPDGSNFTLKIRSTKLEDSAMYFCASSRNQGGDEQFFGPGTRLTVL.

This rearrangement joins TRBV3-1 (or the pseudogene TRBV3-2) to TRBJ1-5, with D maybe TRBD1 (5 bases). The CDR3 is 13 amino acids. CDR1 is LGHDT and CDR2 is YNNKEL in the germline V gene (reference sequence). V dropped 8 bases and J dropped 6 bases, with 14 bases sitting between them. The CDR3 nucleotides are TGTGCCAGCGGGCGTAGGGGTGGTCAGCCCCAGCATTTT. Translation: CASGRRGGQPQHF.

J is TRBJ2-5 and V is TRBV19; 7 bases line up with TRBD2. V lost 6 bases, J lost 4 bases, and 8 bases stayed unmatched. CDR3 size: 14 residues. From germline, CDR1 is LNHDA and CDR2 SQIVND (reference sequence). The CDR3 DNA sequence: TGTGCCAGTAGAAGCCCGGGGGGTGGAGAGACCCAGTACTTC. Its protein product is CASRSPGGGETQYF.

The chain employs TRBV7-2 and TRBJ1-2; the match to TRBD1 covers 9 bases. The V gene end was trimmed by 4 bases and the J gene end by 5 bases; junction bases not matched to a gene: 5. The CDR3 covers 14 residues. Germline V CDR1 and CDR2: SGHTA, FQGNSA. The CDR3 nucleotides read TGTGCCAGCAGCTCCCGGGACAGGGTGTATGGCTACACCTTC. Translation gives CASSSRDRVYGYTF. The entire variable domain, with the rest obtained from reference TRBV7-2 and TRBJ1-2, is as follows: GAGVSQSPSNKVTEKGKDVELRCDPISGHTALYWYRQSLGQGLEFLIYFQGNSAPDKSGLPSDRFSAERTGGSVSTLTIQRTQQEDSAVYLCASSSRDRVYGYTFGSGTRLTVV.

The chain combines TRBV24-1 with TRBJ1-1; D uncertain. The CDR3 runs 13 residues. CDR1 is KGHDR and CDR2 is SFDVKD in the germline V gene. V was pared by 7 bases and J by 2 bases, with 10 bases between. The CDR3 DNA sequence: TGTGCCACCAGACGGACGGCTAACACTGAAGCTTTCTTT. Residues: CATRRTANTEAFF.

The CDR3 here is CASSVEGGIRDNSPLHF. For the CDR3, the DNA is TGTGCCAGCAGCGTAGAGGGCGGGATTAGGGACAATTCACCCCTCCACTTT. The chain combines TRBV9 with TRBJ1-6; D possibly corresponds to TRBD1 (5 bases). The V and J ends lost 0 bases and 7 bases respectively, with 17 bases between them. This CDR3 has 17 residues. The germline V gene encodes CDR1 SGDLS and CDR2 YYNGEE.

This clone was recorded a few times. This chain uses TRBV9 with TRBJ1-1; D uncertain. The V gene lost 6 bases and the J gene lost 1 base, with 13 bases spanning the gap. Germline V CDR1 and CDR2: SGDLS, YYNGEE. The CDR3 loop spans 14 amino acids. As DNA, the CDR3 is TGTGCCAGCACTAGGACGGACGGGAACACTGAAGCTTTCTTT. It yields the protein CASTRTDGNTEAFF.

The rearrangement uses TRBV7-9 and TRBJ1-2; 7 bases fit TRBD1. V lost 5 bases to trimming and J lost 0 bases; unmatched junction nucleotides: 12. Germline CDR1 and CDR2: SEHNR and FQNEAQ (reference sequence). This CDR3 contains 17 residues. This CDR3 reads CASSPNPGQIANYGYTF. In nucleotides, the CDR3 is TGTGCCAGCAGCCCAAATCCGGGACAGATCGCTAACTATGGCTACACCTTC.